The clone carrying this TCR beta chain occurred a few times. The antigen is not known. Unique molecular identifiers were incorporated into the prepared TCRbeta library. Each CDR3 protein is one row after TCRdb ran MiXCR on the PCR reads. The sample includes approximately 400,000 distinct CDR3 sequences, 15% to 20% of them seen just once. This sample was taken from a study of T-cell reconstitution after alpha-beta-depleted transplantation in children. Findings and limits, study-wide: Where alpha-beta T cells came from about two months after transplant was reportedly several hundred expanded graft clones.

This clonotype was sampled from a boy under two years old who had a stem cell transplant for Wiskott-Aldrich syndrome, so the T cells may come from the graft donor. Sequences were derived from PBMCs, mostly from graft donor cells, sampled 360 days after TCRalphabeta/CD19-depleted stem cell transplant.

The CDR3 reads CASSRPPTSGSDEQFF. The CDR3 bases are TGTGCCAGCAGCCGGCCACCGACTAGCGGGAGTGATGAGCAGTTCTTC. The chain has TRBV7-2 and TRBJ2-1; 12 positions match TRBD2. The V and J ends lost 5 bases and 8 bases, in that order; junction bases with no gene match: 10. Germline CDR1 SGHTA, CDR2 FQGNSA. The CDR3 is made up of 16 amino acids.